A selection of T cell receptor beta chains follows, all from one sample in a study of blood T cells in healthy people across ages. In TCRdb, the 5' RACE reads were re-called with MiXCR into one record per CDR3 protein. The table records around 1,500,000 distinct CDR3 sequences, 28% of them present only once. Sequencing used blood. The receptors come from a woman aged 25 to 45 in good health. The CDR3 runs from the conserved cysteine through the conserved F or W. D genes are given only for firm matches. Rows may omit the clone size; those that give it use once, few, many or a size class.

>TRBJ2-1|TRBV7-8|NA|NA
TGTGCCAGCAGCTTAATTGATATGGAGACCCAGTTCTTC
CASSLIDMETQFF
>TRBJ2-2|TRBV11-3|TRBD2|NA
TGTGCCAGCAGCTCCGGACTAGCGGGGGGGATCGGGGAGCTGTTTTTT
CASSSGLAGGIGELFF
>TRBJ2-1|TRBV7-2|NA|NA
TGTGCCAGCAGCTCAGACCCCGCGGCGGAGCAGTTCTTC
CASSSDPAAEQFF
>TRBJ1-6|TRBV28|NA|few
TGTGCCACCGCGACCGGGGGTCCGGATTCACCCCTCCACTTT
CATATGGPDSPLHF
>TRBJ2-7|TRBV6-1|TRBD1|NA
TGTGCCTGCAGTGAATGGACAGGAGGCTCCTACGAGCAGTACTTC
CACSEWTGGSYEQYF
>TRBJ2-3|TRBV20-1|TRBD1|NA
TGCAGTGCTAGAGAGCGGGGACAGGGGGATACGCAGTATTTT
CSARERGQGDTQYF
>TRBJ2-1|TRBV20-1|NA|NA
TGCAGTGCTAGTCCTCTGGCTCAGGAGCAGTTCTTC
CSASPLAQEQFF
>TRBJ2-5|TRBV15|NA|many
TGTGCCACCAGCAGAGAGGGTGCGGAGACCCAGTACTTC
CATSREGAETQYF
>TRBJ2-1|TRBV20-1|TRBD2|once
TGCAGTGCTACAAAAAAGCTAGCGGGAGGCGGCGATGAGCAGTTCTTC
CSATKKLAGGGDEQFF
>TRBJ2-3|TRBV10-2|NA|NA
TGCGCCAGCAACATGGGAGATACGCAGTATTTT
CASNMGDTQYF
>TRBJ2-1|TRBV7-2|NA|few
TGTGCCAGCAGCCAATACAGGGAAGGTGAGCAGTTCTTC
CASSQYREGEQFF
>TRBJ2-2|TRBV12-3/TRBV12-4|NA|many
TGTGCCAGCAGTTTGGTAATAACCGGGGAGCTGTTTTTT
CASSLVITGELFF
>TRBJ2-5|TRBV5-6|NA|many
TGTGCCAGTAGCGCACAGCTCCGGGACGTTGGAGAGACCCAGTACTTC
CASSAQLRDVGETQYF
>TRBJ2-7|TRBV7-2|TRBD2|NA
TGTGCCAGCAGCTTAGCGTTCTTAGCGGGGTCGGGGAATGAGCAGTACTTC
CASSLAFLAGSGNEQYF
>TRBJ2-7|TRBV3-1|NA|NA
TGTGCCAGCAGCCAAGGTCTATCGTGCGAGCAGTACTTC
CASSQGLSCEQYF
>TRBJ1-2|TRBV12-3/TRBV12-4|NA|few
TGTGCCAGCAGTTTACAGCGTTATGGCTACACCTTC
CASSLQRYGYTF
>TRBJ1-1|TRBV12-3/TRBV12-4|TRBD1|few
TGTGCCAGCAGCGGACAGGGGATTTCGCGGACTGAAGCTTTCTTT
CASSGQGISRTEAFF
>TRBJ2-7|TRBV3-1|TRBD2|NA
TGTGCCAGCAGCCCTTTAGCGGGAGATGGCGAGCAGTACTTC
CASSPLAGDGEQYF
>TRBJ2-1|TRBV14|TRBD2|NA
TGTGCCAGCAGCCGCTCTAGCGGGGCCTACAATGAGCAGTTCTTC
CASSRSSGAYNEQFF
>TRBJ1-1|TRBV12-3/TRBV12-4|NA|NA
TGTGCCAGCAGCCCCGCGGGGGTCGACACTGAAGCTTTCTTT
CASSPAGVDTEAFF
>TRBJ1-4|TRBV18|NA|NA
TGTGCCAGCTCTCCATATACGAATGAAAAACTGTTTTTT
CASSPYTNEKLFF
>TRBJ2-7|TRBV7-3|NA|NA
TGTGCCAGCAGCTTAAGGGCCGGGTCAGGCTACGAGCAGTACTTC
CASSLRAGSGYEQYF
>TRBJ2-5|TRBV5-4|TRBD1|NA
TGTACCAGCAAAGACAGGGGTCGTTTAGAGCAGTACTTC
CTSKDRGRLEQYF
>TRBJ2-7|TRBV5-1|TRBD2|NA
TGCGCCAGCAGCGACACGGGAGGCTCCTACGAGCAGTACTTC
CASSDTGGSYEQYF
>TRBJ2-3|TRBV4-1|TRBD1|NA
TGCGCCAGCAGCCAAAACCGGGACAGGGGCACAGATACGCAGTATTTT
CASSQNRDRGTDTQYF
>TRBJ2-3|TRBV15|NA|few
TGTGCCACCAGCAGAGATGCTAGCACAGATACGCAGTATTTT
CATSRDASTDTQYF
>TRBJ1-1|TRBV24-1|NA|once
TGTGCCACCAGTGATTTAAGGAGAAACACTGAAGCTTTCTTT
CATSDLRRNTEAFF
>TRBJ1-4|TRBV6-5|NA|NA
TGTGCCAGCAGTTATGATCGGGGAAATGAAAAACTGTTTTTT
CASSYDRGNEKLFF
>TRBJ1-5|TRBV18|TRBD1|few
TGTGCCAGCTCACGTCTGACAGGGAGCAATCAGCCCCAGCATTTT
CASSRLTGSNQPQHF